This TCR beta chain was identified in a study of T cell responses to AZD1222 COVID-19 vaccine. Study in general: The analysis combined second doses at about 4 or about 12 weeks. Study results and caveats: Sampled repertoires all dated from after the peak T cell response. Donors were chiefly white British, with a greater number of females, and clonal diversity was perhaps underestimated. Regions 160-218 and 743-854 held dominance among vaccine-associated CD4 TCRs, which spanned spike.

TCRdb's copy holds only in-frame clones and misses some; the assay was immunoSEQ multiplex PCR. The sample includes about 140,000 clones, approximately 90% of them seen just once. Details on this clone: Its specificity is unknown.

The CDR3 length is 11 residues. The V end lost 8 bases, the J end lost 5 bases, and 10 bases lay between the germline ends. CDR1 and CDR2 from the germline V gene are MNHEY and SMNVEV (reference sequence). The specimen was peripheral blood, collected on day 0 of AZD1222 vaccination. The sequence came from an adult in good health. This chain connects TRBV27 to TRBJ2-7; the D is unclear. CDR3 coding DNA: TGTGCCAGCCAACTGGGCAACGAGCAGTACTTC. This gives the protein CASQLGNEQYF.